Listed here is a single T cell receptor beta chain. Its antigen remains unidentified. The PCR used 60 Vbeta and 13 Jbeta primers. This table comes from immunoSEQ multiplex PCR, and its TCRdb copy is limited to in-frame clones, with some not included. The repertoire has 130,000 to 150,000 clones, about four fifths of them found once; the top ten carry around 2.4%. The record originates from a study of cytomegalovirus exposure and HLA in healthy donors. Nominal health characterized the donors when sampled, though unrecorded immune exposures were likely. Per germline, CDR1 SGHNT and CDR2 YENEEA. V lost 4 bases and J lost 8; bases outside the gene matches: 7. This CDR3 is built from 14 residues. Notes on the study in general: TCR beta chains associated with HLA were, in a later analysis, more clonally expanded than equally common others. Previous analysis showed most TCR beta V segments were productive about 90% or about 30% of the time. The classifier reportedly diagnosed cytomegalovirus status with high specificity and sensitivity.

This TCR derives from a woman aged 18-35 years in good health and CMV-seropositive. The source material was PBMCs. This chain uses TRBV11-3 with TRBJ2-1, with 8 bases aligning to TRBD2. The CDR3 loop is CASSSGGAKDEQFF. As DNA, the CDR3 is TGTGCCAGCAGCTCCGGGGGGGCTAAGGATGAGCAGTTCTTC.